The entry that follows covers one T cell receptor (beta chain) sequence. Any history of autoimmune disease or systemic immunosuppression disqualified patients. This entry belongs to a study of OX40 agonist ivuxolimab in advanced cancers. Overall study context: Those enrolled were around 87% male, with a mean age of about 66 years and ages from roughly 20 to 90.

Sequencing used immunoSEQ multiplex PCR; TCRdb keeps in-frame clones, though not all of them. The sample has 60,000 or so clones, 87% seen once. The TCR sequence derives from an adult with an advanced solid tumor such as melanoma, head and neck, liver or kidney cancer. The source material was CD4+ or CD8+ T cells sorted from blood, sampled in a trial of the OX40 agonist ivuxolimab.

The CDR3 DNA is TGTGCCAGTAGCCCGGACAGGGGCTGGAATCAGCCCCAGCATTTT. It is translated as CASSPDRGWNQPQHF. This sequence joins TRBV19 and TRBJ1-5; 9 nucleotides line up with TRBD1. Looked up from germline, CDR1 is LNHDA and CDR2 is SQIVND (reference sequence). The CDR3 is made up of 15 amino acids. V shed 6 bases, J shed 4 bases, and the junction held 7 bases outside the gene matches.